Listed below are T cell receptor beta chains from one sample, sequenced in a study of blood T cell repertoires in COVID-19. This table comes from immunoSEQ multiplex PCR, and its TCRdb copy is limited to in-frame clones, with some not included. Of approximately 230,000 clones in the sample, around 83% are singletons; the top ten hold 8.9%. The sample was peripheral blood. Source of these receptors: a man older than 75 with acute or convalescent COVID-19. CDR3s include the opening cysteine and the closing phenylalanine or tryptophan. A D gene is named only where the DNA matches it firmly. The listing skips clone size in some rows; elsewhere it reads once, few, many or a size class.

-	-	TRBV6-5	TRBJ1-5	TGTGCCAGCAGTCCAGGGGCCGGCCAGCCCCAGCATTTT	CASSPGAGQPQHF
TRBD2	few	TRBV9	TRBJ2-7	TGTGCCAGCAGCGCTTGGGAGGGGAGCGAGCAGTACTTC	CASSAWEGSEQYF
TRBD2	-	TRBV7-2	TRBJ2-7	TGTGCCAGCAGCACCGCAACTAGCGGGAGGGCCGGGGAGCAGTACTTC	CASSTATSGRAGEQYF
-	-	TRBV25-1	TRBJ1-2	TGTGCCAGCACGGACAGTTTGAACTATGGCTACACCTTC	CASTDSLNYGYTF
TRBD2	-	TRBV7-9	TRBJ2-1	TGTGCCAGCAGCTTATTGTTAGCGGGAGGGCCGGGTGAGCAGTTCTTC	CASSLLLAGGPGEQFF
-	-	TRBV9	TRBJ2-7	TGTGCCAGCAGCGTAGGGGGGCTAGATAGATCCTACGAGCAGTACTTC	CASSVGGLDRSYEQYF
TRBD2	-	TRBV18	TRBJ2-1	TGTGCCAGCTCTCTAGCTAGCGGGAGGGCCCACAATGAGCAGTTCTTC	CASSLASGRAHNEQFF
-	few	TRBV7-8	TRBJ2-1	TGTGCCAGCAGCTTCGGCCAGGTGATTTACAATGAGCAGTTCTTC	CASSFGQVIYNEQFF
TRBD2	few	TRBV19	TRBJ2-1	TGTGCCAGTAGACTAGCGGGTGGCTACAATGAGCAGTTCTTC	CASRLAGGYNEQFF
-	once	TRBV5-5	TRBJ1-1	TGTGCCAGCAGCCCCTGGGGAGGGGCGACTGAAGCTTTCTTT	CASSPWGGATEAFF
TRBD1	-	TRBV7-6	TRBJ1-4	TGTGCCAGCAGCTTAGGGGGACAGGGGATAACGAAACTGTTTTTT	CASSLGGQGITKLFF
-	-	TRBV24-1	TRBJ2-7	TGTGCCACCAGTACTTTGGCCAAATATTTGTGGGCTGACTACGAGCAGTACTTC	CATSTLAKYLWADYEQYF
TRBD2	many	TRBV11-2	TRBJ2-3	TGTGCCAGCAGCTTAGTGTCCTCTAGCGGGAGGGTAGCGACAGATACGCAGTATTTT	CASSLVSSSGRVATDTQYF
TRBD1	few	TRBV18	TRBJ2-7	TGTGCCAGCTCACCGAGGGGACAGGCGAGCTCCTACGAGCAGTACTTC	CASSPRGQASSYEQYF
TRBD1	-	TRBV5-1	TRBJ2-7	TGCGCCAGCACTCAAGACAGGGGCCGATACGAGCAGTACTTC	CASTQDRGRYEQYF
-	-	TRBV6-5	TRBJ1-2	TGTGCCACCCAAGAAGCAGGCTTCTATGGCTACACCTTC	CATQEAGFYGYTF
TRBD1	-	TRBV5-6	TRBJ1-3	TGTGCCAGCAGCGGACAGGGGGCCCGAACTGGAAACACCATATATTTT	CASSGQGARTGNTIYF
TRBD1	-	TRBV4-1	TRBJ1-5	TGCGCCAGCAGCCAAGATTACAGGGGGAGCAATCAGCCCCAGCATTTT	CASSQDYRGSNQPQHF
TRBD1	-	TRBV7-9	TRBJ1-2	TGTGCCAGCTCCCGGACAGGGGTAAAAACTAACTATGGCTACACCTTC	CASSRTGVKTNYGYTF
TRBD1	-	TRBV19	TRBJ1-1	TGTGCCAGTATCTTCCCCAGACAGGGCGGCGGCACTGAAGCTTTCTTT	CASIFPRQGGGTEAFF
TRBD2	once	TRBV6-2/TRBV6-3	TRBJ2-7	TGTGCCAGCAGTTTCTTCGGGACTAGTGAGCAGTACTTC	CASSFFGTSEQYF
-	-	TRBV15	TRBJ2-7	TGTGCCACCAGCAGAGATCTGGCGGGGAGCGAGCAGTACTTC	CATSRDLAGSEQYF
TRBD1	few	TRBV5-1	TRBJ2-3	TGCGCCAGCAGCTCGTCGGGACAGGGGCGTGATACGCAGTATTTT	CASSSSGQGRDTQYF
TRBD1	-	TRBV7-9	TRBJ2-3	TGTGCCAGCAGCCGTACAGGGGAAGGCACAGATACGCAGTATTTT	CASSRTGEGTDTQYF
TRBD1	once	TRBV5-1	TRBJ2-7	TGCGCCAGCAGCTTGGGAGGGACAGTAAGCTCCTACGAGCAGTACTTC	CASSLGGTVSSYEQYF
TRBD1	few	TRBV2	TRBJ2-1	TGTGCCAGCAGGGGCCTCCTTTACAGGGGGAACGAGCAGTTCTTC	CASRGLLYRGNEQFF
-	-	TRBV15	TRBJ1-5	TGTGCCACCAGTTACCCGACGCGGCAGCCCCAGCATTTT	CATSYPTRQPQHF
TRBD1	-	TRBV14	TRBJ2-3	TGTGCCAGCAGCCGGGACAGGGCGACAGATACGCAGTATTTT	CASSRDRATDTQYF
TRBD1	-	TRBV5-5	TRBJ2-7	TGTGCCAGCAGCGGGGGGACAGGGCTGGGGGTTGAGCAGTACTTC	CASSGGTGLGVEQYF
TRBD1	once	TRBV5-6	TRBJ1-3	TGTGCCAGCAGTTTTATTGGGACAGTCTCTGGAAACACCATATATTTT	CASSFIGTVSGNTIYF
-	-	TRBV24-1	TRBJ2-7	TGTGCCACCAGTGATTCGGGGAACAACCCCTACGAGCAGTACTTC	CATSDSGNNPYEQYF
TRBD1	-	TRBV18	TRBJ1-4	TGTGCCAGCTCACCAATCCCCCAGGGGGCGGCCGGGGGAAAACTGTTTTTT	CASSPIPQGAAGGKLFF
-	-	TRBV28	TRBJ1-1	TGTGCCAGCGGCAGGGGATCTTTCTTT	CASGRGSFF
-	-	TRBV11-2	TRBJ1-2	TGTGCCAGCACCCGACAGATTTCTAACTATGGCTACACCTTC	CASTRQISNYGYTF
TRBD1	-	TRBV5-4	TRBJ1-2	TGTGCCAGCAGCTTTCCTTTCCGAGGGGGCAGCTATGGCTACACCTTC	CASSFPFRGGSYGYTF
-	-	TRBV7-3	TRBJ2-6	TGTGCCAGCAGCTTAACGGGACATATGAGCTCTGGGGCCAACGTCCTGACTTTC	CASSLTGHMSSGANVLTF
TRBD1	-	TRBV4-2	TRBJ2-7	TGTGCCAGCAGCCGAGAGGTTAACAGGGGGCTCAACGAGCAGTACTTC	CASSREVNRGLNEQYF
-	-	TRBV30	TRBJ2-7	TGTGCCTGGAGTGGAGGGCTCTACGAGCAGTACTTC	CAWSGGLYEQYF
TRBD1	-	TRBV27	TRBJ1-6	TGTGCCAGCAGTTTAGCAATCCTCTCAGGGGGGAGTAATTCACCCCTCCACTTT	CASSLAILSGGSNSPLHF
-	-	TRBV28	TRBJ2-7	TGTGCCAGCAGCGTTGTGGCAGGGGGGTACGAGCAGTACTTC	CASSVVAGGYEQYF
TRBD1	-	TRBV18	TRBJ1-4	TGTGCCAGCTCACCTTGGGACAGGGATGAAAAACTGTTTTTT	CASSPWDRDEKLFF
-	once	TRBV2	TRBJ2-7	TGTGCCAGCAAGGTGGGAGGGGGCTACGAGCAGTACTTC	CASKVGGGYEQYF
TRBD1	-	TRBV2	TRBJ1-1	TGTGCCAGCAGCGCGGGACAGGGGGCGAGCACTGAAGCTTTCTTT	CASSAGQGASTEAFF
TRBD1	-	TRBV24-1	TRBJ2-3	TGTGCCACCAGTGATTTGGGGCAGGGGGCTAGAGATACGCAGTATTTT	CATSDLGQGARDTQYF
-	-	TRBV3-1/TRBV3-2	TRBJ1-5	TGTGCCAGCAGCCCCCCCGGTAATCAGCCCCAGCATTTT	CASSPPGNQPQHF
TRBD1	-	TRBV6-5	TRBJ2-7	TGTGCCAGCACCGAATGGGACAGGGGACCCTACGAGCAGTACTTC	CASTEWDRGPYEQYF
-	-	TRBV10-3	TRBJ2-7	TGTGCCAACCGACAGGAATTATCCTACGAGCAGTACTTC	CANRQELSYEQYF
-	-	TRBV9	TRBJ1-2	TGTGCCAGCAGCGTAGTGGTTTGGCAGGCGCGGGCTAACTATGGCTACACCTTC	CASSVVVWQARANYGYTF
-	-	TRBV6-1	TRBJ1-5	TGTGCCAGCAGTGAAGAGGCGGGGGCGCTTGTTCAGCCCCAGCATTTT	CASSEEAGALVQPQHF
TRBD2	-	TRBV29-1	TRBJ2-1	TGCAGCGTTGACCCACTAGCGGGGCTTTACAATGAGCAGTTCTTC	CSVDPLAGLYNEQFF
-	-	TRBV7-9	TRBJ2-7	TGTGCCAGCAGCTGGAGGGGCGAGCAGTACTTC	CASSWRGEQYF
-	-	TRBV11-3	TRBJ2-1	TGTGCCAGCAGCTTAGATTGGAGCTCTAATGAGCAGTTCTTC	CASSLDWSSNEQFF
TRBD1	-	TRBV7-9	TRBJ2-1	TGTGCCAGCAGCTTACGACAGGGGAGCTACAATGAGCAGTTCTTC	CASSLRQGSYNEQFF
-	-	TRBV6-5	TRBJ1-1	TGTGCCAGCAGTACCGTGACAGGTAGGAGGACTGAAGCTTTCTTT	CASSTVTGRRTEAFF
-	-	TRBV2	TRBJ1-2	TGTGCCAGCCGCGGGACGGTCTATGGCTACACCTTC	CASRGTVYGYTF
TRBD2	-	TRBV5-5	TRBJ2-7	TGTGCCAGCAGTTCTCTAGGGGCCCGGACTAGCGGGAGGACGCACGAGCAGTACTTC	CASSSLGARTSGRTHEQYF
-	-	TRBV6-5	TRBJ1-5	TGTGCCACCCTACTAATTGGACAGCCCCAGCATTTT	CATLLIGQPQHF
TRBD2	-	TRBV19	TRBJ2-1	TGTGCCAGTAATGAGGGAGGGCCGGCGCAGTTCTTC	CASNEGGPAQFF
TRBD1	-	TRBV19	TRBJ1-1	TGTGCCAGTAGTATAACTGGACAGGGACGACGTGGTGAAGCTTTCTTT	CASSITGQGRRGEAFF